This record looks at one TCR beta chain sequence and its context. The data originate from a study of cytomegalovirus exposure and HLA in healthy donors. Trimming took 5 bases from V and 4 from J, leaving 15 bases between them. Germline V gene lookup returns CDR1 SGHAT and CDR2 FQNNGV. The CDR3 loop spans 15 amino acids. PCR primers comprised 60 Vbeta and 13 Jbeta primers. As processed by the authors: Roughly 80 million unique TCR beta chains, 9 million to 11 million shared, were counted in a later analysis. Here immunoSEQ multiplex PCR was the method, and the copy in TCRdb shows in-frame clones only, minus some. D and trimming were read from the DNA, whereas the V and J calls and clone size are those reported in that table. The sample includes 200,000 to 250,000 clones, about 81% of them seen just once.

Sample: PBMCs. The chain has TRBV11-2 and TRBJ2-1; D ambiguous. The origin of this receptor is a woman between 40 and 55 years old in good health and CMV-seronegative. CDR3 in amino acids: CASSAALLRYNEQFF. CDR3 bases: TGTGCCAGCAGCGCGGCCCTCCTCAGATACAATGAGCAGTTCTTC.